These 21 T cell receptor beta chains originate from one sample sequenced in a study of long-term antiretroviral therapy in people with HIV. Investigators performed immunoSEQ version v3.0 at survey level. The data were produced by immunoSEQ multiplex PCR, yet TCRdb's version contains in-frame clones alone and is incomplete. The sample consists of about 32,000 clones, 94% of them appearing once. The source material was unsorted PBMCs, sampled 4.1 years after starting antiretroviral therapy. These receptor sequences come from a woman aged 50 to 60 with HIV.

The rearrangement joins TRBV7-3 to TRBJ2-5; D perhaps matches TRBD2 (7 bases). Germline assignment: CDR1 SGHTA and CDR2 FQGTGA. The CDR3 is 16 residues long. Trimming left V 1 base short and J 2 bases short, with 14 bases between. CDR3 sequence (DNA): TGTGCCAGCAGCTTAAACGGGGGGCAGAAGCAAGAGACCCAGTACTTC. Its protein product is CASSLNGGQKQETQYF.

The DNA of the CDR3 is TGTGCCATCGGGAAAGGACGTAATGAAAAACTGTTTTTT. It is translated as CAIGKGRNEKLFF. This rearrangement joins TRBV10-3 to TRBJ1-4; D gene ambiguous. Per germline, CDR1 ENHRY and CDR2 SYGVKD. This CDR3 has 13 residues. V gave up 8 bases and J gave up 4 bases, with 11 bases separating them.

The gene calls are TRBV11-1 and TRBJ2-5, with TRBD1 matching 9 bases. Germline values: CDR1 SGHAT, CDR2 FQDESV (reference sequence). V lost 5 bases and J lost 5; bases outside the gene matches: 12. The CDR3 runs 16 residues. In nucleotides, the CDR3 is TGTGCCAGCAGCACACGTCGAACAGGGGGCGTGGAGACCCAGTACTTC. It translates to CASSTRRTGGVETQYF.

This chain joins TRBV4-3 and TRBJ1-2; 8 positions agree with TRBD1. CDR3 length: 17 residues. The V segment lost 0 bases and the J segment 4 bases; nucleotides outside the gene matches: 10. The germline V gene encodes CDR1 LGHNA and CDR2 YSLEER. DNA of the CDR3: TGCGCCAGCAGCCAAGAGTTAGTCCAGGGGGCCCTCTATGGCTACACCTTC. Its translation: CASSQELVQGALYGYTF.

This chain links TRBV5-1 with TRBJ2-3; TRBD1 matches 8 bases. Germline V gene data show CDR1 as SGHRS and CDR2 as YFSETQ. There are 16 residues in the CDR3. Losses at the gene ends were 0 bases for V and 3 bases for J; bases not matched to a gene: 6. The CDR3 nucleotides read TGCGCCAGCAGCTTGGCTGGGCAGGGGGCGACAGATACGCAGTATTTT. It encodes CASSLAGQGATDTQYF.

This chain joins TRBV6-5 and TRBJ2-7; 10 nucleotides align to TRBD2. The CDR3 length is 16 residues. V lost 2 bases, J lost 7 bases, and 11 bases stayed unmatched. Germline values: CDR1 MNHEY, CDR2 SVGAGI. The CDR3 protein is CASSYGPSGGLGEQYF. The CDR3 nucleotides read TGTGCCAGCAGTTACGGGCCTAGCGGGGGCCTGGGAGAGCAGTACTTC.

The gene calls are TRBV5-6 and TRBJ2-5; possibly TRBD1 or TRBD2 for D (5 bases each). V was trimmed by 5 bases and J by 2 bases, leaving 10 bases between them. This CDR3 is 13 amino acids long. From germline, CDR1 is SGHDT and CDR2 YYEEEE. CDR3: CASSPGRQETQYF. The CDR3 DNA sequence: TGTGCCAGCAGTCCGGGACGACAAGAGACCCAGTACTTC.

The chain is built from TRBV27 and TRBJ2-1; possible D gene TRBD1, 6 bases. Looked up from germline, CDR1 is MNHEY and CDR2 is SMNVEV (reference sequence). The CDR3 contains 20 residues. Trimming took off 6 bases at V and 4 bases at J, with 31 bases between the two ends. The CDR3 protein is CASSRLLQGIRSTAYNEQFF. CDR3 DNA sequence: TGTGCCAGCAGCCGACTCCTCCAGGGGATTAGGTCGACAGCTTACAATGAGCAGTTCTTC.

The CDR3 loop reads CATSRDQWGPYEQYF. The CDR3, as DNA: TGTGCCACCAGCAGAGATCAGTGGGGACCCTACGAGCAGTACTTC. The chain employs TRBV15 and TRBJ2-7; D may correspond to TRBD1 or TRBD2 (5 bases each). Trimming pared 0 bases from V and 2 bases from J, leaving 11 bases between. The CDR3 has 15 amino acids. CDR1 and CDR2 (germline): LNHNV, YYDKDF (reference sequence).

The chain employs TRBV9 and TRBJ2-7; D is possibly TRBD1 (5 bases). The CDR3 is made up of 15 amino acids. Per germline, CDR1 SGDLS and CDR2 YYNGEE. The germline V and J ends were trimmed by 0 bases and 2 bases, with 12 bases remaining between them. CDR3 DNA sequence: TGTGCCAGCAGCGTAGCATCCCAGGGTGCCTACGAGCAGTACTTC. Its translation is CASSVASQGAYEQYF.

The chain is built from TRBV9 and TRBJ2-2; 8 nucleotides agree with TRBD1. The germline V gene has CDR1 SGDLS and CDR2 YYNGEE. The V segment lost 4 bases and the J segment 2 bases; nucleotides outside the gene matches: 7. The CDR3 runs to 16 residues. CDR3 coding DNA: TGTGCCAGCAGCTTCCAGGGGGCGAGAAACACCGGGGAGCTGTTTTTT. Its protein is CASSFQGARNTGELFF. Complete variable domain (other parts from reference TRBV9 and TRBJ2-2): DSGVTQTPKHLITATGQRVTLRCSPRSGDLSVYWYQQSLDQGLQFLIQYYNGEERAKGNILERFSAQQFPDLHSELNLSSLELGDSALYFCASSFQGARNTGELFFGEGSRLTVL.

The CDR3 loop reads CASSVLRDTEAFF. Written as DNA, the CDR3 is TGTGCCAGCAGTGTGCTCCGGGACACTGAAGCTTTCTTT. This chain uses TRBV6-1 with TRBJ1-1; no definite D call. The CDR3 sequence is 13 residues long. V was clipped by 4 bases and J by 3 bases, with 9 bases between them. Germline V lookup: CDR1 MNHNS, CDR2 SASEGT.

The V call is TRBV5-1, the J call TRBJ1-2, with D unclear. This CDR3 is 13 amino acids long. The germline V gene has CDR1 SGHRS and CDR2 YFSETQ. V was trimmed by 2 bases and J by 8 bases, leaving 13 bases between them. This chain's CDR3 is CASSLSGLQGYTF. The CDR3 region has the DNA TGCGCCAGCAGCTTAAGTGGTCTTCAGGGCTACACCTTC.

The V gene is TRBV9, the J gene TRBJ2-5; D is unclear. V shed 2 bases and J shed 4 bases, with 9 bases lying between them. This CDR3 spans 13 amino acids. Germline CDR1 SGDLS, CDR2 YYNGEE. CDR3 DNA: TGTGCCAGCAGCGTCGGCCCCGTAGAGACCCAGTACTTC. It translates to CASSVGPVETQYF.

This chain connects TRBV10-3 to TRBJ1-5, with D perhaps matching TRBD1 (6 bases). Trimming pared 5 bases from V and 1 base from J, leaving 15 bases between. Germline V gene data show CDR1 as ENHRY and CDR2 as SYGVKD. The CDR3 has 16 amino acids. CDR3 in DNA: TGTGCCATCAGTTCAACAGGGACCCGCAGCAATCAGCCCCAGCATTTT. Encoded protein: CAISSTGTRSNQPQHF.

The CDR3 protein is CASSISGQGYYSNQPQHF. For the CDR3, the DNA is TGTGCCAGTAGTATAAGTGGACAGGGGTATTATAGCAATCAGCCCCAGCATTTT. The V call is TRBV19, the J call TRBJ1-5; TRBD1 matches 9 bases. V was clipped by 2 bases and J by 0 bases; unmatched bases: 8. CDR1 and CDR2 from the germline V gene are LNHDA and SQIVND (reference sequence). The CDR3 runs 18 residues.

V usage is TRBV27 and J usage is TRBJ1-2, with a possible D match to TRBD1 (5 bases). The germline gives CDR1 MNHEY, CDR2 SMNVEV (reference sequence). V was trimmed by 4 bases and J by 4 bases, leaving 13 bases between them. CDR3 length equals 14 residues. In DNA form, the CDR3 reads TGTGCCAGCAGTTCCCTCGCAGGGAGCTATGGCTACACCTTC. Residues: CASSSLAGSYGYTF.

The chain carries TRBV4-1 and TRBJ1-2, with 8 bases identical to TRBD1. This CDR3 comprises 17 residues. Unmatched junction bases numbered 13, after V lost 4 bases and J lost 3 bases. Germline V gene data show CDR1 as MGHRA and CDR2 as YSYEKL. As DNA, the CDR3 is TGCGCCAGCAGCCCACGGACAGGGCCGGTATTGCACTATGGCTACACCTTC. Protein sequence: CASSPRTGPVLHYGYTF.

The chain recombines TRBV5-6 with TRBJ1-3; no clear D gene. V lost 3 bases and J 3 bases, leaving 10 bases between the germline ends. The CDR3 consists of 14 residues. CDR1 is SGHDT, CDR2 YYEEEE, per germline. CDR3 residues: CASSYPTDGNTIYF. The CDR3 coding sequence is TGTGCCAGCAGCTATCCAACAGATGGAAACACCATATATTTT. The variable domain in full, completed from reference TRBV5-6 and TRBJ1-3, reads DAGVTQSPTHLIKTRGQQVTLRCSPKSGHDTVSWYQQALGQGPQFIFQYYEEEERQRGNFPDRFSGHQFPNYSSELNVNALLLGDSALYLCASSYPTDGNTIYFGEGSWLTVV.

This chain joins TRBV6-1 and TRBJ2-1; 8 bases fit TRBD2. The CDR3 is made up of 16 amino acids. Germline trimming cut 1 base from V and 2 bases from J; bases unmatched to any gene: 4. Germline assignment: CDR1 MNHNS and CDR2 SASEGT. The CDR3, as DNA: TGTGCCAGCAGTGAAGTAATACTAGCGGCCTACAATGAGCAGTTCTTC. It translates to CASSEVILAAYNEQFF.

This chain connects TRBV7-2 to TRBJ2-7, with TRBD2 as a possible D gene (7 bases). CDR3 size: 14 residues. Per germline, CDR1 SGHTA and CDR2 FQGNSA. V was clipped by 1 base and J by 3 bases, with 10 bases between them. CDR3 bases: TGTGCCAGCAGCTTAGGCGGGGGCCTCTACGAGCAGTACTTC. It specifies CASSLGGGLYEQYF.